This passage covers 28 T cell receptor beta chains from one sample sequenced in a study of cytotoxic CD8 clonotypes in ibrutinib-treated CLL. TCRdb's copy holds only in-frame clones and misses some; the assay was immunoSEQ multiplex PCR. The data hold 250,000 to 350,000 clones, with approximately 79% observed a single time. The input for sequencing was PBMCs, taken at disease progression, from a patient treated with ibrutinib. The receptor source for this set is a human donor with chronic lymphocytic leukemia.

The chain combines TRBV4-1 with TRBJ2-3; 9 bases map to TRBD1. The CDR3 is 13 amino acids. Germline-derived CDR1 and CDR2 are MGHRA and YSYEKL. The J segment lost 6 bases and the V segment lost 4 bases, leaving 2 bases of the junction unmatched. CDR3 residues: CASSRTGADTQYF. For the CDR3, the DNA is TGCGCCAGCAGCCGGACAGGGGCCGATACGCAGTATTTT.

The chain combines TRBV5-5 with TRBJ1-1; D is ambiguous. Germline V gene data show CDR1 as SGHKS and CDR2 as YYEKEE (reference sequence). The CDR3 runs to 16 residues. The V and J ends lost 4 bases and 0 bases respectively, with 16 bases between them. For the CDR3, the DNA is TGTGCCAGCAGCCGGACGTTGGACCAGCTGAACACTGAAGCTTTCTTT. Protein: CASSRTLDQLNTEAFF.

This chain uses TRBV21-1 with TRBJ2-3. TRBV21-1 is termed a pseudogene. This CDR3 is built from 15 residues. DNA for the CDR3: TGTGCCAGCGGCTCCGTTGGGTTTAGCACAGATACGCAGTATTTT. This gives the protein CASGSVGFSTDTQYF.

J is TRBJ1-1 and V is TRBV5-1; 10 nucleotides line up with TRBD1. The CDR3 loop spans 14 amino acids. V shed 4 bases, J shed 5 bases, and the junction held 5 bases outside the gene matches. Germline V gives CDR1 SGHRS, CDR2 YFSETQ. Here the CDR3 reads CASSPGTGETEAFF. The CDR3 DNA reads TGCGCCAGCAGCCCTGGGACAGGGGAGACTGAAGCTTTCTTT.

This clone was recorded only once. This chain links TRBV19 with TRBJ1-1, with a tentative D call TRBD1 (6 bases). This CDR3 has 14 amino acids. CDR1 LNHDA and CDR2 SQIVND come from the germline V gene (reference sequence). V gave up 9 bases and J gave up 2 bases, with 16 bases separating them. The CDR3 sequence: CASRHTGSNTEAFF. In DNA form, the CDR3 reads TGTGCCAGCAGACACACAGGGTCCAACACTGAAGCTTTCTTT.

Concerning this clone itself: Other DNA sequences in this specimen translate into the identical CDR3. The chain uses TRBV27 and TRBJ2-1; the D gene is possibly TRBD1 (6 bases). The CDR3 runs to 14 residues. Trimming cost V 6 bases and J 4 bases, with 13 bases left between them. Germline V CDR1 and CDR2: MNHEY, SMNVEV (reference sequence). The CDR3 spells CASSPRGQYNEQFF. As DNA, the CDR3 is TGTGCCAGCAGCCCCAGGGGTCAGTACAATGAGCAGTTCTTC.

The chain joins TRBV9 to TRBJ2-5; D is possibly TRBD2 (6 bases). With 0 bases removed from V and 0 bases from J, the gap between germline ends came to 9 bases. This CDR3 comprises 15 residues. Germline V lookup: CDR1 SGDLS, CDR2 YYNGEE. CDR3 in DNA: TGTGCCAGCAGCGTAGGCGGGGACCACCAAGAGACCCAGTACTTC. Its protein is CASSVGGDHQETQYF.

This chain uses TRBV4-2 with TRBJ2-3; no clear D gene. Deletions cut 4 bases from V and 1 base from J, with 9 bases between. The V gene's germline CDR1 is LGHNA and CDR2 YNFKEQ. The CDR3 runs to 14 residues. In DNA form, the CDR3 reads TGTGCCAGCAGCCTTAGGACGGGCACAGATACGCAGTATTTT. Protein: CASSLRTGTDTQYF.

This clone has more than one count but fewer than ten. CDR3 sequence: CASSIGGGRTEAFF. CDR3 sequence (DNA): TGTGCCAGTAGTATAGGTGGGGGTAGGACTGAAGCTTTCTTT. The J gene is TRBJ1-1, the V gene TRBV19, with D possibly being TRBD1 (5 bases). Germline V gene sequence: CDR1 LNHDA, CDR2 SQIVND (reference sequence). There are 14 residues in the CDR3. Between the trimmed V and J ends, which lost 1 base and 5 bases, there was a span of 11 bases.

The genes are TRBV6-1 and TRBJ1-3; no firm D call. The ends were cut back, 4 bases at V and 3 bases at J, with 19 bases in the middle. This CDR3 comprises 17 residues. Germline V gene lookup returns CDR1 MNHNS and CDR2 SASEGT. This chain's CDR3 is CASSGQISKFSGNTIYF. CDR3 sequence (DNA): TGTGCCAGCAGTGGGCAAATTTCGAAATTTAGTGGAAACACCATATATTTT.

The chain couples TRBV19 to TRBJ1-2, with 12 bases fitting TRBD1. V lost 5 bases and J lost 3; bases outside the gene matches: 4. The CDR3 sequence is 15 residues long. CDR1 and CDR2 from the germline V gene are LNHDA and SQIVND (reference sequence). The CDR3: CASSPGQGAYYGYTF. CDR3 DNA: TGTGCCAGTAGTCCGGGACAGGGGGCCTACTATGGCTACACCTTC.

This clone was seen a handful of times. The J gene is TRBJ1-5, the V gene TRBV10-2; 8 bases line up with TRBD1. The germline V gene encodes CDR1 WSHSY and CDR2 SAAADI. The CDR3 runs 13 residues. V shed 3 bases and J 7 bases; nucleotides not matched to a gene: 2. The DNA for the CDR3 is TGCGCCAGCAGTGAAGACAGGGGCCAGCCCCAGCATTTT. Encoded protein: CASSEDRGQPQHF.

The rearrangement links TRBV29-1 to TRBJ2-1, with TRBD1 matching over 11 bases. Losses at the gene ends were 5 bases for V and 8 bases for J; bases not matched to a gene: 8. Germline assignment: CDR1 SQVTM and CDR2 ANQGSEA. The CDR3 is 14 residues long. In nucleotides, the CDR3 is TGCAGCGTTACCGGGACAGGGGGTCGGGATGAGCAGTTCTTC. It yields the protein CSVTGTGGRDEQFF.

In DNA, the CDR3 is TGTGCCAGTAGTATAGGAGGATTGAGGCCAGCGGGGGGTCCTCGTCGCACCGGGGAGCTGTTTTTT. This codes for CASSIGGLRPAGGPRRTGELFF. This chain connects TRBV19 to TRBJ2-2; TRBD2 aligns across 9 bases. CDR1 is LNHDA and CDR2 is SQIVND in the germline V gene (reference sequence). This CDR3 has 22 amino acids. Unmatched junction bases numbered 22, after V lost 1 base and J lost 4 bases.

V and J are TRBV4-1 and TRBJ2-1; 8 nucleotides agree with TRBD1. Looked up from germline, CDR1 is MGHRA and CDR2 is YSYEKL. V was pared by 1 base and J by 0 bases, with 2 bases of the junction left unmatched. The CDR3 consists of 16 residues. This CDR3 reads CASSQAGGSSYNEQFF. The CDR3 region has the DNA TGCGCCAGCAGCCAAGCAGGGGGCTCCTCCTACAATGAGCAGTTCTTC.

This clone was counted a single time. The chain recombines TRBV13 with TRBJ2-7; 15 bases agree with TRBD2. V dropped 5 bases and J dropped 7; count of bases not matched to a gene: 9. Per the germline V gene, CDR1 is PRHDT and CDR2 is FYEKMQ (reference sequence). The CDR3 runs 16 residues. The CDR3 is CASSPRTSGGAWEQYF. CDR3 nucleotides: TGTGCCAGCAGCCCCCGGACTAGCGGGGGGGCCTGGGAGCAGTACTTC.

This clone was seen only once. Other DNA sequences in this specimen translate into the identical CDR3. J is TRBJ2-5 and V is TRBV20-1; D is ambiguous. With 6 bases removed from V and 2 bases from J, the gap between germline ends came to 4 bases. The CDR3 length is 10 residues. Germline CDR1 reads DFQATT; CDR2 reads SNEGSKA (reference sequence). CDR3 nucleotide sequence: TGCAGTGCCCTACAAGAGACCCAGTACTTC. It translates to CSALQETQYF.

The V gene is TRBV5-5, the J gene TRBJ2-1, with a weak D call TRBD1 (6 bases). The germline CDR1 and CDR2 sequences are SGHKS and YYEKEE (reference sequence). V was trimmed by 6 bases and J by 8 bases, leaving 12 bases between them. This CDR3 comprises 12 residues. The CDR3 sequence is CASTTGMHEQFF. The CDR3 region has the DNA TGTGCCAGCACCACAGGGATGCATGAGCAGTTCTTC.

The CDR3 DNA reads TGTGCCAGCAGCTCCCGGCGATACAATGAGCAGTTCTTC. Its translation is CASSSRRYNEQFF. The chain combines TRBV11-3 with TRBJ2-1, with unresolved D. Looked up from germline, CDR1 is SGHNT and CDR2 is YENEEA. Trimming stripped 4 bases from V and 4 bases from J, with 8 bases between. This CDR3 comprises 13 residues.

The rearrangement joins TRBV7-8 to TRBJ1-2; 8 nucleotides match TRBD1. With 2 bases clipped from V and 3 bases from J, the junction kept 8 bases outside the gene matches. Germline CDR1 and CDR2: SGHVS and FQNEAQ. This CDR3 is built from 16 residues. Written as DNA, the CDR3 is TGTGCCAGCAGCTTATATCGAGGACAGGGAGACTATGGCTACACCTTC. This codes for CASSLYRGQGDYGYTF.

The V gene is TRBV10-3, the J gene TRBJ1-2; 7 bases are shared with TRBD1. The CDR3 is 14 amino acids. Germline V lookup: CDR1 ENHRY, CDR2 SYGVKD. V gave up 3 bases and J gave up 2 bases; unmatched junction bases: 3. In nucleotides, the CDR3 is TGTGCCATCAGTGAAGTGGGACAGAACTATGGCTACACCTTC. Its translation is CAISEVGQNYGYTF.

V and J are TRBV5-6 and TRBJ1-5; TRBD1 matches 8 bases. From germline, CDR1 is SGHDT and CDR2 YYEEEE. J was trimmed by 1 base and V by 6 bases; bases with no gene match: 6. The CDR3 is 15 amino acids. The CDR3 coding sequence is TGTGCCAGCAACATGACAGGGGTAAGCAATCAGCCCCAGCATTTT. This gives the protein CASNMTGVSNQPQHF.

The gene calls are TRBV19 and TRBJ2-2, with D perhaps matching TRBD1 or TRBD2 (5 bases each). Trimming shortened V by 1 base and J by 6 bases, and 15 bases separated the two germline ends. This CDR3 is built from 16 residues. Germline V gene data show CDR1 as LNHDA and CDR2 as SQIVND (reference sequence). The CDR3 DNA reads as TGTGCCAGTAGTATAGGCAGAGGGTGGGACCCCGGGGAGCTGTTTTTT. Residues: CASSIGRGWDPGELFF.

V gene TRBV29-1 combines with J gene TRBJ1-3; the D is unclear. Germline V gene sequence: CDR1 SQVTM, CDR2 ANQGSEA. Trimming cost V 7 bases and J 4 bases, with 5 bases left between them. The CDR3 has 10 residues. CDR3 in amino acids: CSAGGNTIYF. The CDR3 region has the DNA TGCAGCGCTGGGGGAAACACCATATATTTT. The full variable domain, with the rest looked up from reference TRBV29-1 and TRBJ1-3, is SAVISQKPSRDICQRGTSLTIQCQVDSQVTMMFWYRQQPGQSLTLIATANQGSEATYESGFVIDKFPISRPNLTFSTLTVSNMSPEDSSIYLCSAGGNTIYFGEGSWLTVV.

V and J are TRBV25-1 and TRBJ1-1; no reliable D call. Germline CDR1 and CDR2: MGHDK and SYGVNS. V lost 2 bases, J lost 1 base, and 11 bases lay in between. The CDR3 runs 15 residues. The DNA for the CDR3 is TGTGCCAGCAGTGAAAATCGACCCTGGAACACTGAAGCTTTCTTT. This gives the protein CASSENRPWNTEAFF. The whole variable domain, filled in from reference TRBV25-1 and TRBJ1-1, reads EADIYQTPRYLVIGTGKKITLECSQTMGHDKMYWYQQDPGMELHLIHYSYGVNSTEKGDLSSESTVSRIRTEHFPLTLESARPSHTSQYLCASSENRPWNTEAFFGQGTRLTVV.

The chain is built from TRBV27 and TRBJ1-6; D remains ambiguous. Germline V CDR1 and CDR2: MNHEY, SMNVEV (reference sequence). Trimming stripped 2 bases from V and 9 bases from J, with 11 bases between. The CDR3 is 14 amino acids. The CDR3 reads CASSLGREGSPLHF. The CDR3, as DNA: TGTGCCAGCAGTTTAGGGAGGGAGGGTTCACCCCTCCACTTT.

This clone was observed a handful of times. The chain joins TRBV19 to TRBJ2-7; 7 bases line up with TRBD1. J was trimmed by 2 bases and V by 7 bases; bases with no gene match: 5. CDR1 and CDR2 (germline): LNHDA, SQIVND (reference sequence). The CDR3 covers 13 residues. The CDR3 protein is CASNRGRTYEQYF. In DNA form, the CDR3 reads TGTGCCAGTAACAGGGGACGAACCTACGAGCAGTACTTC. The full variable domain, in which reference TRBV19 and TRBJ2-7 provide the parts outside the CDR3, is DGGITQSPKYLFRKEGQNVTLSCEQNLNHDAMYWYRQDPGQGLRLIYYSQIVNDFQKGDIAEGYSVSREKKESFPLTVTSAQKNPTAFYLCASNRGRTYEQYFGPGTRLTVT.

The chain couples TRBV7-9 to TRBJ1-4, with D possibly being TRBD1 (6 bases). From germline, CDR1 is SEHNR and CDR2 FQNEAQ (reference sequence). The V end lost 5 bases, the J end lost 7 bases, and 17 bases lay between the germline ends. The CDR3 is 15 amino acids. The CDR3 coding sequence is TGTGCCAGCAGCCCCACGGGACACCGCCTTGAAAAACTGTTTTTT. Its protein product is CASSPTGHRLEKLFF.